This T cell receptor (beta chain) was observed in a study of T-cell memory formation after mild COVID-19 (dated by TCRdb to the early 2020s). With respect to the entire study: TCR sequence clusters from the two donors were largely donor specific. Two young, previously healthy adult volunteers, one female and one male, were included in the cohort. In a couple of donors, T-cell clones that expanded and contracted after mild COVID-19 were tracked by sequencing TCRalpha and TCRbeta repertoires over time. Summary of the overall study and its limitations: Only two mild cases were covered by the study, and larger cohorts that include severe cases with pre-infection samples were considered necessary. Balanced CD4/CD8 phenotypes were observed for clones contracting from day 15 to 85, whereas a bias towards CD4+ was observed for a second wave of clones expanding from day 15 to 37. Contracting CD4+ clones turned up mainly in the CM and EM memory subsets, whereas EMRA was where CD8+ clones were enriched. SARS-CoV-2 specificity was not confirmed for the second-wave clones peaking on day 37. Some responding clones were detected in pre-infection memory, which suggested that pre-existing cross-reactive memory T cells had joined the SARS-CoV-2 response.

Sequencing used an Illumina NovaSeq 6000. Using 5'RACE with constant-segment primers, TCRalpha and TCRbeta cDNA libraries were constructed, with sample barcodes and unique molecular identifiers added in the process. Trizol reagent was used to extract RNA from every sample. Libraries were amplified in two PCR steps, with a second sample barcode and Illumina TruSeq adapters added in the second step. The libraries were sequenced on an Illumina NovaSeq using 2 x 150 bp paired-end reads. The original pipeline was this. Reads were demultiplexed and collapsed into UMI-guided consensus sequences with migec v1.2.7. Using mixcr v2.1.11, UMI consensuses were aligned to TRA and TRB V and J templates and then assembled into clonotypes. Clonotypes were classified as expanded or contracted when called significant by both edgeR and NoisET, with noise models trained on biological replicates. For edgeR calls, a false discovery rate-adjusted p below 0.01 and a log2 fold-change threshold of 1 were applied. As an exploratory analysis of dynamics, max-normalized trajectories of the 1000 most abundant clonotypes were examined with PCA combined with hierarchical clustering. The CD4 or CD8 phenotype of responding clones was assigned using the separately sequenced CD4+ and CD8+ repertoires. The raw public reads went through TCRdb reprocessing: fastp at Q25, MiXCR clone calling, in-frame beta chains kept. Rows merge per CDR3 protein into single entries with the most common DNA and genes. V and J calls and clone size were set by TCRdb, not the authors. The sample table lists about 140,000 distinct CDR3 sequences, over 15% of them with a count of one. The ten largest clones capture about 2.3% of the sample.

With regard to this clonotype: This receptor's antigen is unknown. No much larger clonotype is one base removed from it; base qualities were not supplied.

Including cysteine and phenylalanine, the CDR3 has 15 amino acids. Kept here is only the CDR3 DNA, which spans 45 bases and is read in frame from base 1. At the junction V is shortened by 4 bases and J by 0 bases; bases outside the gene matches: 6. From a lookup of the germline V gene, CDR1 and CDR2 are SGHRS and YFSETQ. Ficoll-Paque density gradient centrifugation was the method used to isolate PBMCs. The V gene is TRBV5-1 and the J gene is TRBJ1-2; 7 of the junction bases match TRBD1. The receptor comes from an adult woman who had mild COVID-19 (a few samples of this study predate the infection). The sample titles of this study are shuffled in the database, so cell type and time point are left out; the donor was told from shared clones. The material sequenced was PBMCs or a T cell subset sorted from them (not recorded which). The bases read TGCGCCAGCAGCAGCGGGACAGCAGCTAACTATGGCTACACCTTC. Its coded protein is CASSSGTAANYGYTF.